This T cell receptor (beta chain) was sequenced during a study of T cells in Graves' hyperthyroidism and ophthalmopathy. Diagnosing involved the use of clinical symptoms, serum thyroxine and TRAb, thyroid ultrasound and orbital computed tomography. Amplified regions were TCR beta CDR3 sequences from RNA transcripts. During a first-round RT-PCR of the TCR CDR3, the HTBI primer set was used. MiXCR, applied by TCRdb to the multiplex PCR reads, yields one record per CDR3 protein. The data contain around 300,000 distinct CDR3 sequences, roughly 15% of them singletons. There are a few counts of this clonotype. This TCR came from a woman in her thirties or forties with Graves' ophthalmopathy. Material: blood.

In DNA, the CDR3 is TGTGCCAGTAGTGGGACCTCCGGGACTACGATCCGAAACACCATATATTTT. Its translation is CASSGTSGTTIRNTIYF. The J gene is TRBJ1-3, the V gene TRBV19; TRBD1 is a possible D gene (5 bases). The ends were cut back, 5 bases at V and 5 bases at J, with 22 bases in the middle. Germline V CDR1 and CDR2: LNHDA, SQIVND (reference sequence). The CDR3 is made up of 17 amino acids.